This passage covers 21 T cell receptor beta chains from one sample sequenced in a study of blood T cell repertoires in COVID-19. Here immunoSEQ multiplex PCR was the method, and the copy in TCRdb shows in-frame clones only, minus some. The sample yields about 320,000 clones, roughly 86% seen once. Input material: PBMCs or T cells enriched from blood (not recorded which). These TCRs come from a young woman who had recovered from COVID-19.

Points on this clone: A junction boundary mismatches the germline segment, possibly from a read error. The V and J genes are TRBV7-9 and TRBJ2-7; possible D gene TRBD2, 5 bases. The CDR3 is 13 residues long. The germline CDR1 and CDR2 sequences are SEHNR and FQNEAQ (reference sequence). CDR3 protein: CASSLGREGPWHF. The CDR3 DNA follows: TGTGCCAGCAGCTTAGGGAGAGAGGGCCCCTGGCACTTC.

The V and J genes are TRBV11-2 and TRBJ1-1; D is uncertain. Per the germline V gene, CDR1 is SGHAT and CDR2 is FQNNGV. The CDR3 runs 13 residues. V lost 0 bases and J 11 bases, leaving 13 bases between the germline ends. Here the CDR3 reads CASSLDVFGQAFF. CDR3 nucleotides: TGTGCCAGCAGCTTAGATGTCTTTGGGCAGGCTTTCTTT.

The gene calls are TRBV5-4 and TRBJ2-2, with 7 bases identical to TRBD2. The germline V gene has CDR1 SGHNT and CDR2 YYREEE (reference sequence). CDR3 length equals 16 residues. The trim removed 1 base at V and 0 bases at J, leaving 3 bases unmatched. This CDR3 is CASSLMGGSNTGELFF. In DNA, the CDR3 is TGTGCCAGCAGCTTGATGGGAGGGTCGAACACCGGGGAGCTGTTTTTT.

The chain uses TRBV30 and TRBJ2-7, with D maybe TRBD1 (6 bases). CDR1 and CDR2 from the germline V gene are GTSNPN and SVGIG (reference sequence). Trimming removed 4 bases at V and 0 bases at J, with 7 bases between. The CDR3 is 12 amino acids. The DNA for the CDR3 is TGTGCCTGGAAGGGGGACTCCTACGAGCAGTACTTC. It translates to CAWKGDSYEQYF.

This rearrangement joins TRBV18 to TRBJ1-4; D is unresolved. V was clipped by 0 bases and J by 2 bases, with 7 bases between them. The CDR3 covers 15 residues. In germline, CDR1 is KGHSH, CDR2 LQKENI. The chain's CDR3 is CASSPPSGTNEKLFF. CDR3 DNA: TGTGCCAGCTCACCACCGTCCGGGACTAATGAAAAACTGTTTTTT. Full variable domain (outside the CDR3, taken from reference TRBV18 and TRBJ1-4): NAGVMQNPRHLVRRRGQEARLRCSPMKGHSHVYWYRQLPEEGLKFMVYLQKENIIDESGMPKERFSAEFPKEGPSILRIQQVVRGDSAAYFCASSPPSGTNEKLFFGSGTQLSVL.

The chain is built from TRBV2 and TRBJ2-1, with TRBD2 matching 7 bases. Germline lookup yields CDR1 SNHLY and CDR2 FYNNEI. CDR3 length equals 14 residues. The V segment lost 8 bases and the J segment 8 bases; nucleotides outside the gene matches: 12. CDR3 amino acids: CASSREGFWDEQFF. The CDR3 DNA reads TGTGCCAGCTCGAGGGAGGGGTTTTGGGATGAGCAGTTCTTC.

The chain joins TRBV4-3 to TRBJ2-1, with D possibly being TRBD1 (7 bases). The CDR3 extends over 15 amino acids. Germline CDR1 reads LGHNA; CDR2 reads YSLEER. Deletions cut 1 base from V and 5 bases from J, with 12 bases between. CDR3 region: CASSQGRGQHNEQFF. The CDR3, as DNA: TGCGCCAGCAGCCAAGGGAGGGGGCAGCACAATGAGCAGTTCTTC.

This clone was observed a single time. The CDR3, as DNA: TGTGCCAGCAGCCCCGTGGCGGGGGGCCCCCATCATGAGCAGTTCTTC. This encodes CASSPVAGGPHHEQFF. V gene TRBV28 combines with J gene TRBJ2-1; 8 bases match TRBD2. CDR1 is MDHEN, CDR2 SYDVKM, per germline. V shed 6 bases, J shed 8 bases, and the junction held 15 bases outside the gene matches. This CDR3 has 16 amino acids.

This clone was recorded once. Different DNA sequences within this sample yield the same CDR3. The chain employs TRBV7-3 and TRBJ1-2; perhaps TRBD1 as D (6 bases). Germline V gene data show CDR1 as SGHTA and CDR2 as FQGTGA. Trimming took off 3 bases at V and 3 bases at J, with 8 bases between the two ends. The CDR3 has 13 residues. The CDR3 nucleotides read TGTGCCAGCAGCTTGTCAGGGGACTATGGCTACACCTTC. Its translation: CASSLSGDYGYTF.

CDR3 loop: CAISEPSWGGREETQYF. CDR3 in DNA: TGTGCCATCAGCGAACCCTCCTGGGGGGGACGGGAAGAGACCCAGTACTTC. The genes are TRBV10-3 and TRBJ2-5; TRBD2 aligns across 7 bases. The CDR3 length is 17 residues. Germline CDR1 and CDR2: ENHRY and SYGVKD. The trim removed 6 bases at V and 3 bases at J, leaving 16 bases unmatched.

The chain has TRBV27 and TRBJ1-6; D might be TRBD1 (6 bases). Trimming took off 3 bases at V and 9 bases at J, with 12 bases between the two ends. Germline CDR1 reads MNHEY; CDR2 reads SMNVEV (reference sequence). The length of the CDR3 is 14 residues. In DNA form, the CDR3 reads TGTGCCAGCAGTTTTGGGGGGGCGCGTTCACCCCTCCACTTT. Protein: CASSFGGARSPLHF.

CDR3: CASSPTGQNYEQYF. CDR3 DNA sequence: TGTGCCAGCAGTCCTACGGGACAGAACTACGAGCAGTACTTC. The V and J genes are TRBV27 and TRBJ2-7; 7 bases are shared with TRBD1. Trimming took 5 bases from V and 3 from J; bases not matched to a gene: 7. From germline, CDR1 is MNHEY and CDR2 SMNVEV (reference sequence). This CDR3 has 14 residues.

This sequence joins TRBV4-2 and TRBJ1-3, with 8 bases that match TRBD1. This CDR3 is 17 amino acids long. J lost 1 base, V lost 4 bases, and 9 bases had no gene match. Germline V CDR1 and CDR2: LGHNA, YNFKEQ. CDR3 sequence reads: CASSPRGQGRSGNTIYF. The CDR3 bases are TGTGCCAGCAGCCCTCGCGGACAGGGTCGGTCTGGAAACACCATATATTTT.

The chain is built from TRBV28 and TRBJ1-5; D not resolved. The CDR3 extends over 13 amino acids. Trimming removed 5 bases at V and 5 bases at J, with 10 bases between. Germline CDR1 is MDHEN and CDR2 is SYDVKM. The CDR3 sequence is CASSGRADQPQHF. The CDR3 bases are TGTGCCAGCAGTGGGCGGGCGGATCAGCCCCAGCATTTT.

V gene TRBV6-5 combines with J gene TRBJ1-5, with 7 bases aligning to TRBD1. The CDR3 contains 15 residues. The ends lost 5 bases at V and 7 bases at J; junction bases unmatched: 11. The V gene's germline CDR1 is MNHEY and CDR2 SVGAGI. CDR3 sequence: CASSLRGSVGQPQHF. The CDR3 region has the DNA TGTGCCAGCAGTCTCAGGGGGTCAGTAGGACAGCCCCAGCATTTT.

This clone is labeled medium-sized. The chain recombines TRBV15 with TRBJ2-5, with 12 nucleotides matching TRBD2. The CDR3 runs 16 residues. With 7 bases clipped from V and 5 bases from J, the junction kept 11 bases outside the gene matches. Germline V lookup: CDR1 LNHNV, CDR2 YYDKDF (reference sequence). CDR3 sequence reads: CATTEGTSGFQETQYF. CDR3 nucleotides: TGTGCCACCACCGAAGGGACTAGCGGGTTTCAGGAGACCCAGTACTTC.

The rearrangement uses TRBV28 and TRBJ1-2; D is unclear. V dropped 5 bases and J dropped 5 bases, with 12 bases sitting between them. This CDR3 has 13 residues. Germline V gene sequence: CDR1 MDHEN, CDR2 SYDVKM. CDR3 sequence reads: CASSMGRWYGYTF. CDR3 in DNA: TGTGCCAGCAGTATGGGGAGGTGGTATGGCTACACCTTC.

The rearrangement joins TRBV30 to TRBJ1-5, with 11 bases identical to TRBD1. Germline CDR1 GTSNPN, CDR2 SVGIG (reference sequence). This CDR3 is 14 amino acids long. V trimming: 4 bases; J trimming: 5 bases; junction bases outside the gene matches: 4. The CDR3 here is CAWNRDRGYQPQHF. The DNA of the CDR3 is TGTGCCTGGAACCGGGACAGGGGGTATCAGCCCCAGCATTTT. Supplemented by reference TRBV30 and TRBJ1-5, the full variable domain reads SQTIHQWPATLVQPVGSPLSLECTVEGTSNPNLYWYRQAAGRGLQLLFYSVGIGQISSEVPQNLSASRPQDRQFILSSKKLLLSDSGFYLCAWNRDRGYQPQHFGDGTRLSIL.

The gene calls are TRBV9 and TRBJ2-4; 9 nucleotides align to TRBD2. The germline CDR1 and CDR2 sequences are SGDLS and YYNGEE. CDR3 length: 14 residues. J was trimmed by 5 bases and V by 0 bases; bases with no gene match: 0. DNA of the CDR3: TGTGCCAGCAGCGTAGGACTAGCGGAAAACATTCAGTACTTC. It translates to CASSVGLAENIQYF. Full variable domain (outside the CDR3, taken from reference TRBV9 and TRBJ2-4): DSGVTQTPKHLITATGQRVTLRCSPRSGDLSVYWYQQSLDQGLQFLIQYYNGEERAKGNILERFSAQQFPDLHSELNLSSLELGDSALYFCASSVGLAENIQYFGAGTRLSVL.

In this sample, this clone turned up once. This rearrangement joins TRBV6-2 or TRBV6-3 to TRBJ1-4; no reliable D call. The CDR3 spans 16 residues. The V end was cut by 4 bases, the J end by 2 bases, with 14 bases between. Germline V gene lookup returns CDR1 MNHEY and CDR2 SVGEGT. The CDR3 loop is CASSSGKSATNEKLFF. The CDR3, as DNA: TGTGCCAGCAGTTCCGGGAAGTCCGCTACTAATGAAAAACTGTTTTTT.

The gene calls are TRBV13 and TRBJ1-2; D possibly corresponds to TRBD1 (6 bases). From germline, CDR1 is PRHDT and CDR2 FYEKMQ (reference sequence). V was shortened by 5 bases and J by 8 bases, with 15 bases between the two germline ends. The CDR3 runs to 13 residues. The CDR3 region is CASSATGQRGYTF. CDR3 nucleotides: TGTGCCAGCAGCGCAACCGGACAGCGCGGCTACACCTTC. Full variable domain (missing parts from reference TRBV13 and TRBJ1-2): AAGVIQSPRHLIKEKRETATLKCYPIPRHDTVYWYQQGPGQDPQFLISFYEKMQSDKGSIPDRFSAQQFSDYHSELNMSSLELGDSALYFCASSATGQRGYTFGSGTRLTVV.